This TCR beta chain derives from a study of shared clonotypes between healthy human individuals (dated by TCRdb to the early 2020s). Context from the whole study: The cohort included a few men and a couple of women between 18 and 49 years of age. For each donor, CD4 naive and CD4 memory were each given three plates, CD8 naive was given two plates, and CD8 memory was given one plate. To estimate repertoire size and how much clonotype sharing occurs between individuals, the study deeply sequenced the blood TCR repertoires of about 5 healthy adults. To increase sequencing depth and limit assay-specific biases, TCR repertoire library preparation and sequencing were carried out by different laboratories using diverse techniques. Each donor's leukapheresis produced roughly between roughly 0.9 and 8.9 billion PBMCs.

Findings and caveats that apply to the study as a whole: Pairwise subsampling led to the expectation that sequencing depth would affect the degree of clonotype sharing among donors. Because the study included a small number of donors, the genetic and exposure-history diversity represented was limited. Clonotypes shared by all four sorted-subset donors showed higher generation probabilities than non-shared clonotypes. Incomplete sequencing was indicated by rarefaction of sorted-subset datasets, despite the large sequencing depth. Across a handful of donors, approximately 5% of naive CD4, approximately 3.6% of naive CD8, 2.3% of memory CD4, and 0.4% to 0.45% of memory CD8 clonotypes were shared. Sampling was limited to blood, and TCR repertoires in tissue likely differ from TCR repertoires in blood. Larger estimated clonotype richness was generally found for naive subsets than for memory subsets.

Of note for this clone: What this receptor recognizes is not known. Base qualities are missing; no much larger clone stands one base away.

Donors were healthy HIV-negative adults with no recently reported acute infections or vaccinations. Every donor was a Caucasian adult residing in Nashville, Tennessee, USA. CD8 memory samples combined magnetically selected CD45RO+ cells with CCR7-negative CD45RA+ effector memory (TemRA) cells. After blood collection by leukapheresis, PBMCs were isolated using Ficoll-Histopaque density gradient centrifugation and then cryopreserved in the vapor phase of liquid nitrogen. Purity and quantity of every magnetically sorted T cell population were checked by analytical flow cytometry. Genomic DNA was isolated from each sorted fraction and quantified by UV absorbance on a Nanodrop 2000c. Counted from cysteine to phenylalanine, this CDR3 has 15 amino acids. Just CDR3 DNA is preserved here, 45 bases in frame from base 1. Compared with germline, V lacks 6 bases and J lacks 8 bases; bases without a gene match: 10. CDR1 and CDR2 are drawn from the germline V gene: WSHSY, SAAADI.

Using the deep immunoSEQ assay, TCR CDR3 regions were amplified from genomic DNA by multiplex PCR. Genomic DNA extracted from each cell subset was distributed evenly over all wells of several immunoSEQ 96-well plates, and each plate served as one replicate. For sorted subsets, each replicate PCR was loaded with 200 ng genomic DNA, equivalent to 30,000 or so T cell genomes. Purified libraries were measured with a Qubit 3.0 fluorometer, size-checked on a Bioanalyzer 2100, and measured again with the KAPA Library Quantification kit. Every immunoSEQ 96-well plate was sequenced on a separate single-read 150-cycle Illumina NextSeq 550 flow cell. From the authors' description of their analysis: The immunoSEQ output contained only junctional sequences without quality scores, so filtering could not match that applied to full-length reads. Sequences were annotated with PyIR, a Python wrapper for IgBLAST v1.9, and V/J genes and CDR3 were assigned using IMGT germline references. Reads were removed for weak V/J assignments (E-value above 1e-6), missing CDR3, stop codons, out-of-frame junctions, or ambiguous translated residues. V3J clonotypes were defined as sequences sharing an identical inferred V gene, J gene, and CDR3 amino acid sequence. Percentage overlap between repertoires was calculated by dividing the number of shared unique clonotypes by the size of the smaller repertoire. RTK rarefaction, the Chao1 estimator, and Recon v2.1 estimates of unobserved clonotypes were used to assess repertoire richness. For all TCRbeta clonotypes obtained by the gDNA method from a few donors, generation probabilities were computed with OLGA. TCRdb obtained this table from immuneACCESS and retained in-frame rearrangements with V and J assigned. These tables miss some clones; where compared with another copy, unresolved V genes account for less than half of the shortfall, and the remainder is unexplained. For V, J and clone size, that table is used; D and trimming come from the DNA. Present in this sample are tens of thousands of clones, around 57% of which were seen just once. The leading ten clones occupy roughly 49% of the sample.

Sequencing was carried out using memory CD8+ T cells sorted from blood. This specimen's cell subset or site label, interpreted: CD45RO+ cells pooled with CCR7-negative TemRA cells. This sequence uses TRBV10-2 and TRBJ2-1; TRBD2 fits 10 bases in the junction. The receptor was isolated from a man aged 25 to 40 in good health. The DNA reads as follows: TGCGCCAGCAGACCCAGCGGGAGGGCCGGGGATGAGCAGTTCTTC. Its coded protein is CASRPSGRAGDEQFF.